A selection of T cell receptor beta chains follows, all from one sample in a study of blood T cells in healthy people across ages. TCRdb recomputed calls from the 5' RACE reads with MiXCR, one row per CDR3 protein. The sample carries 1.5 million to 2 million distinct CDR3 sequences, almost 35% recorded once. The sequencing sample was made of blood. The receptors derive from a woman under 40 in good health. Both conserved end residues are part of each CDR3. D genes are given only for firm matches. Where a row states a size, it is once, few, many or the class of an expanded clone; other rows omit it.

NA	TRBJ2-1	TRBV27	NA	CASSFATASLYNEQFF	TGTGCCAGCAGTTTCGCGACAGCGTCGCTTTACAATGAGCAGTTCTTC
TRBD1	TRBJ2-3	TRBV7-6	many	CASSLGGQGTDTQYF	TGTGCCAGCAGCTTAGGGGGACAGGGGACAGATACGCAGTATTTT
NA	TRBJ2-1	TRBV7-9	NA	CASTLLALVDEQFF	TGTGCCAGCACCCTACTAGCCTTGGTTGATGAGCAGTTCTTC
NA	TRBJ1-4	TRBV7-6	NA	CASSLGENEKLFF	TGTGCCAGCAGCTTAGGGGAAAATGAAAAACTGTTTTTT
NA	TRBJ1-5	TRBV4-1	NA	CASSPRAASDQPQHF	TGCGCCAGCAGCCCTCGGGCAGCGTCTGATCAGCCCCAGCATTTT
NA	TRBJ2-5	TRBV20-1	many	CSALWGPPETQYF	TGCAGTGCCCTGTGGGGTCCACCAGAGACCCAGTACTTC
TRBD1	TRBJ2-7	TRBV5-4	many	CASGSGQSYEQYF	TGTGCCAGCGGGTCGGGACAGTCCTACGAGCAGTACTTC
TRBD2	TRBJ2-1	TRBV9	NA	CASSVLAGEFYNEQFF	TGTGCCAGCAGCGTACTAGCGGGAGAGTTTTACAATGAGCAGTTCTTC
NA	TRBJ1-5	TRBV9	NA	CASSVAGTRDQPQHF	TGTGCCAGCAGCGTAGCGGGGACGCGGGACCAGCCCCAGCATTTT
NA	TRBJ2-1	TRBV30	many	CACSDISYNEQFF	TGTGCCTGCAGCGATATCTCCTACAATGAGCAGTTCTTC
NA	TRBJ2-1	TRBV15	NA	CATSREGSGAYNEQFF	TGTGCCACCAGCAGAGAGGGCAGCGGAGCCTACAATGAGCAGTTCTTC
NA	TRBJ2-1	TRBV20-1	NA	CSARDLRASYPYNEQFF	TGCAGTGCTAGAGATTTAAGAGCGTCCTACCCCTACAATGAGCAGTTCTTC
NA	TRBJ2-6	TRBV7-9	few	CASPPGAGANVLTF	TGTGCCAGCCCCCCAGGGGCCGGGGCCAACGTCCTGACTTTC
NA	TRBJ2-7	TRBV30	few	CAWSPGLKEYEQYF	TGTGCCTGGAGTCCAGGACTAAAGGAATACGAGCAGTACTTC
NA	TRBJ2-7	TRBV7-2	many	CASSPPRGGAGEQYF	TGTGCCAGCAGCCCCCCCCGTGGAGGGGCAGGCGAGCAGTACTTC
NA	TRBJ2-7	TRBV7-9	NA	CASSREGNHEQYF	TGTGCCAGCAGCAGAGAGGGCAACCACGAGCAGTACTTC
TRBD2	TRBJ2-1	TRBV4-1	NA	CASSQAGGLASYNEQFF	TGCGCCAGCAGCCAGGCGGGGGGACTGGCCTCCTACAATGAGCAGTTCTTC
NA	TRBJ2-2	TRBV9	few	CASSVANGNTGELFF	TGTGCCAGCAGCGTAGCGAATGGGAACACCGGGGAGCTGTTTTTT
NA	TRBJ2-1	TRBV7-2	many	CASSLGLRNEQFF	TGTGCCAGCAGCTTGGGGCTTCGCAATGAGCAGTTCTTC
TRBD1	TRBJ2-1	TRBV4-1	few	CASSRGQGLKGEQFF	TGCGCCAGCAGCCGAGGACAGGGTTTAAAGGGTGAGCAGTTCTTC
TRBD1	TRBJ1-1	TRBV20-1	few	CSAARDRDTEAFF	TGCAGTGCAGCCCGGGACAGGGACACTGAAGCTTTCTTT
NA	TRBJ2-1	TRBV25-1	many	CASSESGYNEQFF	TGTGCCAGCAGTGAAAGCGGATACAATGAGCAGTTCTTC